Included here is one TCR beta chain sequence, with context. Germline V gene lookup returns CDR1 LNHNV and CDR2 YYDKDF (reference sequence). Losses at the gene ends were 8 bases for V and 2 bases for J; bases not matched to a gene: 5. The CDR3 loop spans 14 amino acids. The data are from a study of Ad26.COV2.S vaccination and SARS-CoV-2 variants. Across the study: In the study, Ad26.COV2.S was injected intramuscularly once, or twice 56 days apart.

Produced via immunoSEQ multiplex PCR; TCRdb's table is partial and in-frame only. The table has about 350,000 clones, approximately 81% seen once. Specified treatment: around 19 received Ad26.COV2.S at low or high dose, single or two shots; roughly 5 received placebo; per-sample allocation not given. Sampling was performed 63 days after the first vaccine or placebo injection. The rearrangement uses TRBV15 and TRBJ2-3; 9 bases align to TRBD1. The sequencing used peripheral blood, collected in a trial of Ad26.COV2.S vaccine versus placebo. The sequence came from a person aged 18-60 years who received the Ad26.COV2.S COVID-19 vaccine or a placebo. The CDR3 DNA reads as TGTGCCACCTCCCGGGACAGGGCCACAGATACGCAGTATTTT. Translation: CATSRDRATDTQYF.